This TCR beta chain comes out of a study of patients and donors after allogeneic stem cell transplantation. A single record per CDR3 protein comes from TCRdb applying MiXCR to the RT-PCR reads. The sample yields some 17,000 distinct CDR3 sequences, roughly 27% seen once. Trimming took 7 bases from V and 2 from J, leaving 12 bases between them. The CDR3 runs to 14 residues. The sequencing sample was made of blood, either unsorted or a sorted T cell fraction (not recorded which). The sequence came from a human donor who was either an allogeneic HSCT recipient or a stem cell or donor lymphocyte infusion donor (not recorded which). It is not recorded whose cells these are; they may come from a transplant donor. The chain uses TRBV12-3 or TRBV12-4 and TRBJ1-3, with D uncertain. Here the CDR3 reads CASTPEATGNTIYF. DNA for the CDR3: TGTGCCAGCACCCCGGAGGCCACTGGAAACACCATATATTTT.